This T cell receptor beta chain was sequenced for a study of cytomegalovirus exposure and HLA in healthy donors. Whole-study findings and limits: Most TCR sequences showed up rarely, but some public TCRs showed up in many donors. TRBV6-2, TRBV6-3 and other indistinguishable V segments were excluded. Cytomegalovirus-associated status was assigned to 164 TCR beta chains.

Of note for this clone: Its antigen is unknown.

Donors showed nominal health when sampled, although they likely had unrecorded immune exposures. Germline V gene data show CDR1 as MDHEN and CDR2 as SYDVKM. Trimming left V 5 bases short and J 2 bases short, with 12 bases between. The CDR3 runs to 15 residues. Researchers ran the PCR with 60 Vbeta and 13 Jbeta primers. Clones were read by immunoSEQ multiplex PCR, and TCRdb kept only the in-frame ones, dropping some. The table lists approximately 110,000 clones, approximately 70% of them singletons, with about 4.4% in the top ten. The V gene is TRBV28, the J gene TRBJ1-4, with D possibly being TRBD1 (6 bases). This TCR derives from a man between 60 and 70 years old in good health and CMV-seropositive. The sequencing input was PBMCs. The CDR3 sequence: CASSNRDTTNEKLFF. Written as DNA, the CDR3 is TGTGCCAGCAGTAACAGGGACACCACTAATGAAAAACTGTTTTTT.